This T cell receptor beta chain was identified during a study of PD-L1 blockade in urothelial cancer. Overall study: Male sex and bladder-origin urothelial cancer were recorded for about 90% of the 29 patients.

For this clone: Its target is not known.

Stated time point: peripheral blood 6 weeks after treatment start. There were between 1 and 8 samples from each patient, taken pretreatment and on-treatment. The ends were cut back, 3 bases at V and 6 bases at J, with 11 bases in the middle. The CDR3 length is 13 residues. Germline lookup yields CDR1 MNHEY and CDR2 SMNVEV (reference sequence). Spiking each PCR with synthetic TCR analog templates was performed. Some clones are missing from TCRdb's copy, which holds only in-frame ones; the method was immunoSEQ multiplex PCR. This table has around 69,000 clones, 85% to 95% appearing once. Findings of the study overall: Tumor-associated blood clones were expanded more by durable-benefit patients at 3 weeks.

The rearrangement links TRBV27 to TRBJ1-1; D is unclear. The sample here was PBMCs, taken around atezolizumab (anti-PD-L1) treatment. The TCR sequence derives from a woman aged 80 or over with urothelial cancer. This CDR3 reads CASSFQAWAEAFF. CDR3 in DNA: TGTGCCAGCAGTTTCCAGGCCTGGGCTGAAGCTTTCTTT.